A selection of T cell receptor beta chains follows, all from one sample in a study of T cell changes during pregnancy in multiple sclerosis. Some clones are missing from TCRdb's copy, which holds only in-frame ones; the method was immunoSEQ multiplex PCR. The sample has 58,000 or so clones, 75% to 90% seen once. Sequencing was performed on peripheral blood, taken after pregnancy. These TCRs come from a female donor with multiple sclerosis, enrolled in a pregnancy study. Each CDR3 is given with its conserved first and last residue. D genes are given only for firm matches. Where a row states a size, it is once, few, many or the class of an expanded clone; other rows omit it.

>TRBV5-4|TRBJ2-7|TRBD2|.|15
CASSLVGERGYEQYF
TGTGCCAGCAGCTTGGTGGGTGAGCGGGGGTACGAGCAGTACTTC
>TRBV30|TRBJ1-2|.|.|16
CAWSAISGWQRGGYTF
TGTGCCTGGAGTGCTATATCTGGGTGGCAGCGAGGCGGCTACACCTTC
>TRBV5-1|TRBJ1-2|.|few|15
CASSLAASGVTRYTF
TGCGCCAGCAGCTTGGCCGCGTCAGGCGTGACGCGCTACACCTTC
>TRBV7-9|TRBJ2-1|.|.|18
CASSLAGTTSRGDDEQFF
TGTGCCAGCAGCTTAGCCGGGACCACATCCAGGGGGGACGATGAGCAGTTCTTC
>TRBV7-2|TRBJ2-5|.|.|14
CASSSPPGHETQYF
TGTGCCAGCAGCTCGCCCCCGGGACACGAGACCCAGTACTTC
>TRBV5-1|TRBJ2-1|.|.|15
CASRGGEYSYNEQFF
TGCGCCAGCAGAGGTGGGGAGTACTCCTACAATGAGCAGTTCTTC
>TRBV2|TRBJ1-1|TRBD1|.|15
CASSDPGQGNTEAFF
TGTGCCAGCAGTGACCCGGGACAGGGGAACACTGAAGCTTTCTTT
>TRBV25-1|TRBJ1-3|TRBD1|few|13
CATDRVSGNTIYF
TGTGCCACCGACAGGGTATCTGGAAACACCATATATTTT
>TRBV5-5|TRBJ1-2|TRBD1|.|13
CASSQPQGAGYTF
TGTGCCAGCAGCCAACCTCAGGGGGCAGGCTACACCTTC
>TRBV30|TRBJ1-2|TRBD1|.|13
CAWARQGPYGYTF
TGTGCCTGGGCAAGACAGGGCCCATATGGCTACACCTTC
>TRBV28|TRBJ1-1|.|.|15
CASSLRGGGNTEAFF
TGTGCCAGCAGTTTAAGGGGAGGGGGAAACACTGAAGCTTTCTTT
>TRBV27|TRBJ2-2|.|.|13
CASSFGQYGELFF
TGTGCCAGCAGTTTCGGACAGTACGGGGAGCTGTTTTTT
>TRBV30|TRBJ1-4|.|.|15
CAWSPGQGINEKLFF
TGTGCCTGGAGTCCGGGGCAGGGGATAAATGAAAAACTGTTTTTT
>TRBV27|TRBJ1-1|TRBD1|.|14
CASSRQGVYTEAFF
TGTGCCAGCAGCCGACAGGGGGTTTACACTGAAGCTTTCTTT